The next 12 T cell receptor beta chains were all read from a single sample in a study of CD8+ T cells in alopecia areata. cDNA prepared by RNA extraction and subsequent reverse transcription served as the template for sequencing. Measured with immunoSEQ multiplex PCR; TCRdb has only the in-frame clones, and not every one. Of 90,000 to 150,000 clones in the sample, over 60% were seen once. The sample consisted of CD4+ T cells sorted from blood. Source of these receptors: a human donor in good health.

This chain connects TRBV4-1 to TRBJ2-7; 10 positions agree with TRBD2. The V gene end was trimmed by 1 base and the J gene end by 4 bases; junction bases not matched to a gene: 4. Germline CDR1 MGHRA, CDR2 YSYEKL. This CDR3 is built from 15 residues. This CDR3 is CASSQGSSGGYEQYF. The CDR3 DNA sequence: TGCGCCAGCAGCCAAGGATCTAGCGGGGGTTACGAGCAGTACTTC.

A word on this clone: Other DNA sequences in the sample encode the same CDR3. V is TRBV20-1 and J is TRBJ2-7; D unclear. Trimming shortened V by 5 bases and J by 0 bases, and 5 bases separated the two germline ends. Germline CDR1 and CDR2: DFQATT and SNEGSKA (reference sequence). The CDR3 loop spans 11 amino acids. CDR3 residues: CSARTSYEQYF. In nucleotides, the CDR3 is TGCAGTGCTCGGACCTCCTACGAGCAGTACTTC.

CDR3 bases: TGTGCCAGCAGCCAAGTAGGACAGGGCAATGAAAAACTGTTTTTT. Its protein is CASSQVGQGNEKLFF. The V call is TRBV4-2, the J call TRBJ1-4, with TRBD1 identical over 8 bases. CDR3 size: 15 residues. Trimming at V came to 1 base and at J to 5 bases, leaving 3 bases not matched to a gene. Germline V gene sequence: CDR1 LGHNA, CDR2 YNFKEQ.

This clone was observed once. The chain carries TRBV5-1 and TRBJ2-1; TRBD2 agrees at 7 bases. V lost 4 bases, J lost 6 bases, and 13 bases stayed unmatched. CDR1 and CDR2 (germline): SGHRS, YFSETQ. The CDR3 sequence is 16 residues long. CDR3 amino acids: CASSHTAGPQTNEQFF. CDR3 sequence (DNA): TGCGCCAGCAGCCACACAGCGGGGCCGCAGACCAATGAGCAGTTCTTC.

This clone was counted a single time. This chain joins TRBV2 and TRBJ1-5; 7 bases line up with TRBD1. Germline CDR1 SNHLY, CDR2 FYNNEI. The ends lost 8 bases at V and 0 bases at J; junction bases unmatched: 4. CDR3 length: 14 residues. CDR3 coding DNA: TGTGCCAGCGTCGGACAGGCTAGCAATCAGCCCCAGCATTTT. Translation: CASVGQASNQPQHF.

This clone was seen only once. The chain links TRBV15 to TRBJ2-1; possibly TRBD1 or TRBD2 for D (5 bases each). Germline V gene data show CDR1 as LNHNV and CDR2 as YYDKDF (reference sequence). V was shortened by 0 bases and J by 5 bases, with 11 bases between the two germline ends. This CDR3 spans 15 amino acids. The CDR3: CATSRDGRGDNEQFF. CDR3 bases: TGTGCCACCAGCAGAGATGGAAGGGGAGACAATGAGCAGTTCTTC.

The rearrangement joins TRBV19 to TRBJ1-2; D not certain. The CDR3 runs 11 residues. The ends were cut back, 6 bases at V and 3 bases at J, with 5 bases in the middle. Germline CDR1 reads LNHDA; CDR2 reads SQIVND (reference sequence). In DNA form, the CDR3 reads TGTGCCAGTAGGGATTACTATGGCTACACCTTC. This gives the protein CASRDYYGYTF.

The gene calls are TRBV20-1 and TRBJ2-1; no firm D call. Trimming took 6 bases from V and 12 from J, leaving 15 bases between them. Per the germline V gene, CDR1 is DFQATT and CDR2 is SNEGSKA (reference sequence). This CDR3 comprises 11 residues. The CDR3 coding sequence is TGCAGTGCCAGCACCCCGCGACGGCAGTTCTTC. Protein: CSASTPRRQFF.

This rearrangement joins TRBV6-5 to TRBJ1-4; the match to TRBD1 covers 9 bases. The CDR3 has 14 residues. Germline CDR1 MNHEY, CDR2 SVGAGI. J lost 8 bases, V lost 6 bases, and 7 bases had no gene match. CDR3 region: CASRPGQGKEKLFF. The CDR3 DNA follows: TGTGCCAGCAGACCCGGACAGGGGAAAGAAAAACTGTTTTTT.

The chain couples TRBV2 to TRBJ1-1; 8 nucleotides match TRBD1. V shed 7 bases and J 1 base; nucleotides not matched to a gene: 11. This CDR3 contains 16 residues. Germline V lookup: CDR1 SNHLY, CDR2 FYNNEI. For the CDR3, the DNA is TGTGCCAGCACCCCGGACAGGGCAGCTGGGAACACTGAAGCTTTCTTT. Protein product: CASTPDRAAGNTEAFF.

The table lists this clone with a few counts. CDR3 sequence: CASTPAGSNEQFF. The CDR3 region has the DNA TGTGCCAGCACTCCGGCGGGGAGCAATGAGCAGTTCTTC. The chain links TRBV2 to TRBJ2-1; possible D gene TRBD2, 6 bases. The CDR3 sequence is 13 residues long. From germline, CDR1 is SNHLY and CDR2 FYNNEI. Trimming stripped 7 bases from V and 6 bases from J, with 13 bases between.

The chain couples TRBV27 to TRBJ1-2; 7 bases are a match to TRBD1. The CDR3 loop spans 16 amino acids. Per the germline V gene, CDR1 is MNHEY and CDR2 is SMNVEV (reference sequence). Trimming removed 5 bases from V and 4 bases from J; junction bases left unmatched: 13. As DNA, the CDR3 is TGTGCCAGCAGTAAAACCTTAGGGGGCGCCAGCTATGGCTACACCTTC. Encoded protein: CASSKTLGGASYGYTF.